Shown below are 3 T cell receptor beta chains from a single sample sequenced in a study of identical twins. TCRdb passed the 5' RACE reads through MiXCR, listing each CDR3 protein once. This sample carries 200,000 to 300,000 distinct CDR3 sequences, around 6.6% of them seen once, and the ten largest clones take 3% to 4%. These data are also associated with another study on yellow fever vaccine responses in identical twins.

Specimen: memory (CD45RO+) T cells sorted from blood. These receptors all come from a young woman in good health.

This clonotype came up a few times. This sequence joins TRBV11-1 and TRBJ2-3; possibly TRBD2 for D (7 bases). CDR1 is SGHAT and CDR2 is FQDESV in the germline V gene (reference sequence). Deletions cut 5 bases from V and 3 bases from J, with 15 bases between. There are 15 residues in the CDR3. The CDR3 DNA is TGTGCCAGCAGCCCCACGGGGGGCCGGACAGATACGCAGTATTTT. This translates into CASSPTGGRTDTQYF.

This clonotype was detected only a few times. V and J are TRBV20-1 and TRBJ2-1; 16 positions match TRBD2. This CDR3 comprises 16 residues. Trimming took 3 bases from V and 8 from J; bases not matched to a gene: 7. CDR1 is DFQATT and CDR2 is SNEGSKA in the germline V gene (reference sequence). CDR3 loop: CSARPPGLAGGYEQFF. CDR3 in DNA: TGCAGTGCTAGGCCCCCGGGACTAGCGGGAGGGTATGAGCAGTTCTTC.

This clonotype was counted a few times. This chain joins TRBV3-1 and TRBJ2-7; the D gene is possibly TRBD2 (7 bases). Looked up from germline, CDR1 is LGHDT and CDR2 is YNNKEL (reference sequence). Trimming shortened V by 7 bases and J by 6 bases, and 16 bases separated the two germline ends. The CDR3 runs 13 residues. The CDR3: CASTRTERGEQYF. The CDR3 DNA follows: TGTGCCAGCACCAGGACAGAGCGGGGCGAGCAGTACTTC.